This T cell receptor beta chain came from a study of blood T cell repertoires in COVID-19. Study at large: Acute-phase and convalescent COVID-19 samples originated in the United States, Italy and Spain. PBMCs, B-cell-depleted T cells, or T cells were the source of the cDNA or gDNA that made up the material.

Seattle cases were enrolled at active infection and followed longitudinally. Germline values: CDR1 SGDLS, CDR2 YYNGEE. The CDR3 covers 16 residues. The junction had 7 bases not matched to a gene; V was cut back by 0 bases and J by 5 bases. Original handling: Reference gene primer amplification gave nucleated cell count estimates. Profiled with immunoSEQ multiplex PCR; TCRdb holds only in-frame clones, not every one. V and J calls and clone size are as listed in that table; D and trimming were resolved from the DNA. The sample consists of about 92,000 clones, roughly 89% of them appearing once. The receptor comes from a woman aged 60-75 years with COVID-19, enrolled during active disease. The rearrangement uses TRBV9 and TRBJ2-5, with 10 bases identical to TRBD2. Sequencing was done on a sample of peripheral blood. CDR3 region: CASSVEASGGRETQYF. The CDR3 DNA reads as TGTGCCAGCAGCGTAGAGGCTAGCGGGGGTCGGGAGACCCAGTACTTC.